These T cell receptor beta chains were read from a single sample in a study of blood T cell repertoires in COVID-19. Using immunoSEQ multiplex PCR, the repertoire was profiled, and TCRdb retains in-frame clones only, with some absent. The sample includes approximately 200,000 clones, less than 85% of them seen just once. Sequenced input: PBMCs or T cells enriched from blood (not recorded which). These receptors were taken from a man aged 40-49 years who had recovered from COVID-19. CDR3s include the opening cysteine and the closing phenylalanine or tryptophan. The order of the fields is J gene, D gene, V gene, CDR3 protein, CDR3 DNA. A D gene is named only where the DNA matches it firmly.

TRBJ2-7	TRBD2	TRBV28	CASSRSGLATYEQYF	TGTGCCAGCAGTCGCTCGGGACTAGCTACCTACGAGCAGTACTTC
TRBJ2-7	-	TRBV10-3	CAISERDSDYEQYF	TGTGCCATCAGTGAGCGGGACTCCGACTACGAGCAGTACTTC
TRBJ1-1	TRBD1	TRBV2	CASNTGDVVSTEAFF	TGTGCCAGCAATACAGGGGACGTGGTAAGCACTGAAGCTTTCTTT
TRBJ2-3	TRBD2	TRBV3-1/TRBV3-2	CASSQVGSGKGDTQYF	TGTGCCAGCAGCCAAGTCGGAAGCGGGAAAGGGGATACGCAGTATTTT
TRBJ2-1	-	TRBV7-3	CASSLTGQSQFF	TGTGCCAGCAGCTTAACGGGCCAATCCCAGTTCTTC
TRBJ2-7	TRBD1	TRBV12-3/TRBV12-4	CASSWGTVSEQYF	TGTGCCAGCAGTTGGGGGACAGTAAGCGAGCAGTACTTC
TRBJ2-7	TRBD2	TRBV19	CASSIGLAESYEQYF	TGTGCCAGTAGTATCGGGCTAGCGGAGTCCTACGAGCAGTACTTC
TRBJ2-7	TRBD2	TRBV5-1	CASSLGAGGPYEQYF	TGCGCCAGCAGCTTAGGGGCGGGAGGTCCTTACGAGCAGTACTTC
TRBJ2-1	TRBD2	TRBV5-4	CASQVAGGGSEQFF	TGTGCCAGCCAGGTAGCGGGAGGGGGATCGGAGCAGTTCTTC
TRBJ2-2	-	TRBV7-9	CASSISPGAPGELFF	TGTGCCAGCAGCATCTCTCCAGGGGCCCCCGGGGAGCTGTTTTTT
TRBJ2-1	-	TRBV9	CASSENEGYNEQFF	TGTGCCAGCAGCGAAAATGAGGGATACAATGAGCAGTTCTTC
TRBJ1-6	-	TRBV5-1	CASSLDGDSPLHF	TGCGCCAGCAGCTTGGACGGTGATTCACCCCTCCACTTT
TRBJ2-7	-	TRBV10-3	CATTGQSPSYEQYF	TGTGCCACAACGGGACAAAGTCCTAGCTACGAGCAGTACTTC
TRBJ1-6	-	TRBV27	CASSLGPYPDSPLHF	TGTGCCAGCAGTTTAGGTCCGTACCCAGATTCACCCCTCCACTTT
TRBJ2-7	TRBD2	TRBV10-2	CASSEAGREGEQYF	TGCGCCAGCAGTGAGGCCGGGAGGGAAGGCGAGCAGTACTTC